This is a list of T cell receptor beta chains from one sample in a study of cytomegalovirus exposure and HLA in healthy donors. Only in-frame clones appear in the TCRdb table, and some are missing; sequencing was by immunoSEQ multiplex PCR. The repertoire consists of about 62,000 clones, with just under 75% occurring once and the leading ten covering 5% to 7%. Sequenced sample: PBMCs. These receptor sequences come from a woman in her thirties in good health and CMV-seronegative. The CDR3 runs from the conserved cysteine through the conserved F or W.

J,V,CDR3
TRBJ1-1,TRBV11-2,CASSLLGGNTEAFF
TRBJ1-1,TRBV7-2,CASSLNRGLNTEAFF
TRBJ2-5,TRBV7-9,CASSSGHLETQYF
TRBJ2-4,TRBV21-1,CASRCLAGTKNIQYF
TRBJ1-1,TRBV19,CASSIEGRAAFF
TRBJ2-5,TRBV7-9,CASSRPGAQETQYF
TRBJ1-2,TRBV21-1,CASSKPSGQGALYGYTF
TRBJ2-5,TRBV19,CASSGTSGLYQETQYF
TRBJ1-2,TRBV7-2,CASSPRTGYDYGYTF
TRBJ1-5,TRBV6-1,CASSEGQGRAGNQPQHF
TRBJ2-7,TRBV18,CASSPFGTSNYEQYF
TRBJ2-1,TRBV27,CASIGLTGFNEQFF
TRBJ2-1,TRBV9,CASSALVNEQFF
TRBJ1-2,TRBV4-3,CASSPDSSMNYGYTF
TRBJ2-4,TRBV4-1,CASSWGQGAKNIQYF
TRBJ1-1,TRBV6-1,CASSELAGGGTEAFF
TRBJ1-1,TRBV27,CASSFGQMNTEAFF
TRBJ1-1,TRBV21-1,CARRGQGKFRENTEAFF
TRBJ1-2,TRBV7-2,CASSLAGQGEHGYTF
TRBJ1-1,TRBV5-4,CATRTVINTEAFF
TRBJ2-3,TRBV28,CASSLDWITDTQYF
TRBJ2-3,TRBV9,CASSVEGGLGTDTQYF
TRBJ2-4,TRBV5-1,CASREGLAGDIQYF
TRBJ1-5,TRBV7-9,CASSLTNGQGGQPQHF
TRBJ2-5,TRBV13,CASSLWGTGRETQYF
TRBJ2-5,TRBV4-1,CASSLRQDNGETQYF
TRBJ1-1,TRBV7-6,CASSLDLVAGNTEAFF
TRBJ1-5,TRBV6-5,CASSRQGNQPQHF
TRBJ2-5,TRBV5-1,CASSLGGGEETQYF
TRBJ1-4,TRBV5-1,CASSSRDKNEKLFF
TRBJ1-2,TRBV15,CATSLDRGHNNYGYTF